The clone carrying this TCR beta chain has more than one count but fewer than ten. Its antigen remains unidentified. The sample comes from a study of beta chain features in type 1 diabetes. Study-level background: Cells sorted and examined across all samples totaled over 95 million. Study-wide results and caveats: TCRB CDR3s were moderately but significantly shorter in Type 1 diabetes patients in all four CD4+ subsets. Among type 1 diabetes patients, VDJ junctions had fewer insertions and more deletions. The study found that naive, central memory and Treg TCRB repertoires appeared more similar in patients than in healthy donors.

The authors reverse transcribed all of the isolated RNA, so sequencing captured expressed TCRB transcripts. TCRdb's table, derived via immunoSEQ multiplex PCR, lists solely in-frame clones and lacks some. The sample carries about 19,000 clones, around 50% recorded once. Per germline, CDR1 MDHEN and CDR2 SYDVKM. There are 16 residues in the CDR3. V dropped 8 bases and J dropped 4 bases, with 24 bases sitting between them. The sequencing input was stem cell memory CD4+ T cells from blood. The chain recombines TRBV28 with TRBJ2-7; D perhaps matches TRBD2 (11 bases). This receptor was obtained from a man aged 18 to 30 in good health. In DNA form, the CDR3 reads TGTGCCAGCCGGGACAGGGGATCTAGCGGGAGGTACGAGCAGTACTTC. Its protein is CASRDRGSSGRYEQYF.